What follows are 9 T cell receptor beta chains derived from one specimen sequenced in a study of Graves' ophthalmopathy and Graves' hyperthyroidism. Amplified material comprised TCR beta CDR3 regions derived from RNA transcripts. In the first round, RT-PCR was carried out with HTBI primers, and a multiplex PCR formed the second round. From the multiplex PCR reads, TCRdb called clonotypes with MiXCR, one entry per CDR3 protein. The sample yields 580,000 or so distinct CDR3 sequences, 39% seen once. The sample taken for sequencing was peripheral blood or thyroid tissue (not recorded which). The receptors shown here come from an adult man with Graves' hyperthyroidism.

This clonotype was observed many times. J is TRBJ1-5 and V is TRBV9; no definite D call. The V end lost 3 bases, the J end lost 6 bases, and 7 bases lay between the germline ends. The CDR3 is made up of 12 amino acids. Germline CDR1 SGDLS, CDR2 YYNGEE. CDR3 amino acids: CASSDGVQPQHF. The DNA of the CDR3 is TGTGCCAGCAGCGACGGGGTTCAGCCCCAGCATTTT.

Remarks on this clonotype: This may be a read error: a much more frequent sequence differs by one nucleotide. The chain employs TRBV2 and TRBJ2-3, with D maybe TRBD1 (6 bases). Germline V gives CDR1 SNHLY, CDR2 FYNNEI. The V gene lost 11 bases and the J gene lost 4 bases, with 22 bases spanning the gap. The CDR3 is 15 residues long. CDR3 nucleotides: TGTGCCGGCAAGGGGGTTCGAGGAGGCGCAGATACGCAGTATTTT. This codes for CAGKGVRGGADTQYF. Combining the CDR3 with reference TRBV2 and TRBJ2-3 gives the whole variable domain EPEVTQTPSHQVTQMGQEVILRCVPISNHLYFYWYRQILGQKVEFLVSFYNNEISEKSEIFDDQFSVERPDGSNFTLKIRSTKLEDSAMYFCAGKGVRGGADTQYFGPGTRLTVL.

Points on this clonotype: As the CDR3 is not closed by the conserved phenylalanine or tryptophan, this likely results from a read error. J is TRBJ2-5 and V is TRBV3-1; 7 bases align to TRBD1. After removal of 0 bases from V and 1 base from J, the junction contained 2 bases not matched to a gene. The CDR3 length is 15 residues. Germline-derived CDR1 and CDR2 are LGHDT and YNNKEL (reference sequence). CDR3 sequence reads: CASSQDPGGQETQYS. Here the CDR3 DNA reads TGTGCCAGCAGCCAAGATCCAGGGGGCCAAGAGACCCAGTACTCC.

The J gene is TRBJ1-1, the V gene TRBV29-1; D call uncertain. Looked up from germline, CDR1 is SQVTM and CDR2 is ANQGSEA. The CDR3 spans 16 residues. The germline V and J ends were trimmed by 2 bases and 1 base, with 17 bases remaining between them. Here the CDR3 reads CSVEPGSYLGNTEAFF. The CDR3 DNA follows: TGCAGCGTTGAACCCGGCAGTTACTTGGGGAACACTGAAGCTTTCTTT.

As to this clonotype: The junction differs from germline at one of its ends, possibly a read error. V usage is TRBV25-1 and J usage is TRBJ1-6; D remains ambiguous. Germline CDR1 reads MGHDK; CDR2 reads SYGVNS. This CDR3 has 14 amino acids. The chain's CDR3 is CASSDSAGNSPLHF. The CDR3 DNA reads as TGTGCCAGCAGTGATTCGGCGGGGAATTCGCCCCTCCACTTT.

The chain employs TRBV9 and TRBJ1-2; D unresolved. The CDR3 runs 15 residues. Germline CDR1 SGDLS, CDR2 YYNGEE. Trimming removed 7 bases at V and 4 bases at J, with 20 bases between. CDR3 in amino acids: CASGPRNRVIYGYTF. CDR3 coding DNA: TGTGCCAGCGGCCCGAGGAACAGAGTCATCTATGGCTACACCTTC.

This clonotype has ten or more counts. V and J are TRBV5-1 and TRBJ2-7; 7 nucleotides line up with TRBD2. V trimming: 4 bases; J trimming: 0 bases; junction bases outside the gene matches: 4. CDR1 SGHRS and CDR2 YFSETQ come from the germline V gene. The CDR3 spans 14 residues. The CDR3, as DNA: TGCGCCAGCAGCGCGGGACTACTCTCCTACGAGCAGTACTTC. Its protein is CASSAGLLSYEQYF.

As to this clonotype: This may come from a read error, since a much larger clone is one base off. V is TRBV29-1 and J is TRBJ1-4, with a possible D match to TRBD1 (6 bases). The germline V gene has CDR1 SQVTM and CDR2 ANQGSEA. The CDR3 consists of 14 residues. For the CDR3, the DNA is TGCAGCGTAGAAGGGGGGCGGTCTAATGGAAAACTGTTTTTT. Protein sequence: CSVEGGRSNGKLFF.

Ten or more counts support this clonotype. The chain employs TRBV19 and TRBJ1-2; perhaps TRBD1 as D (5 bases). This CDR3 is built from 16 residues. CDR1 and CDR2 (germline): LNHDA, SQIVND (reference sequence). Trimming stripped 2 bases from V and 6 bases from J, with 19 bases between. The CDR3 DNA sequence: TGTGCCAGTAGTATACCCCAAGGGCGACAGATGAATGGCTACACCTTC. Its protein is CASSIPQGRQMNGYTF.